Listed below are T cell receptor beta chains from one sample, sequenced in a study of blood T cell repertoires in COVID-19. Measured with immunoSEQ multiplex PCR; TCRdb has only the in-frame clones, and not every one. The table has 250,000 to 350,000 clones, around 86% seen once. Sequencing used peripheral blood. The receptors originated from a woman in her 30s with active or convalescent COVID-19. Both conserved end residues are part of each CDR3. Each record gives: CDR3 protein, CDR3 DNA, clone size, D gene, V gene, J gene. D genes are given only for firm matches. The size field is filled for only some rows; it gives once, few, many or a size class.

CASSLGIGGYDSPLHF	TGTGCCAGCAGCTTAGGGATAGGGGGCTATGATTCACCCCTCCACTTT	once	TRBD1	TRBV11-2	TRBJ1-6
CASSFDGTGAWEQYF	TGTGCCAGCAGCTTTGATGGGACAGGGGCCTGGGAGCAGTACTTC	-	TRBD1	TRBV5-6	TRBJ2-7
CASSLGTPGQGAPTNEKLFF	TGTGCCAGCAGCTTAGGAACCCCGGGACAGGGGGCGCCGACTAATGAAAAACTGTTTTTT	-	TRBD1	TRBV13	TRBJ1-4
CASSNQGWSGYTF	TGTGCCAGCAGTAACCAGGGGTGGAGCGGCTACACCTTC	-	-	TRBV6-2/TRBV6-3	TRBJ1-2
CASSSTGGGENTGELFF	TGTGCCAGCAGCTCCACGGGGGGGGGTGAGAACACCGGGGAGCTGTTTTTT	-	TRBD2	TRBV7-2	TRBJ2-2
CAIRGQGTDTQYF	TGTGCCATCAGGGGACAGGGAACAGATACGCAGTATTTT	-	TRBD1	TRBV10-3	TRBJ2-3
CASSPYVGLAALGEQFF	TGCGCCAGCAGCCCATACGTAGGACTAGCGGCACTCGGTGAGCAGTTCTTC	-	TRBD2	TRBV4-1	TRBJ2-1
CASSLMRAANTEAFF	TGTGCCAGCAGCTTAATGCGGGCCGCGAACACTGAAGCTTTCTTT	few	-	TRBV7-2	TRBJ1-1
CASSNGQVGNEQFF	TGTGCCAGCAGTAACGGACAGGTTGGAAATGAGCAGTTCTTC	-	TRBD1	TRBV27	TRBJ2-1
CASRTRDRGPRAFF	TGTGCCAGCAGGACCCGGGACAGGGGGCCTCGAGCTTTCTTT	-	TRBD1	TRBV6-6	TRBJ1-1
CASSADTATNEKLFF	TGTGCCAGCAGTGCGGACACTGCAACTAATGAAAAACTGTTTTTT	-	-	TRBV2	TRBJ1-4
CACRDRNEFPTYEQYF	TGTGCCTGTCGAGACAGGAACGAGTTCCCGACCTACGAGCAGTACTTC	-	-	TRBV30	TRBJ2-7
CASSQTVINTEAFF	TGCGCCAGCAGCCAAACAGTGATAAACACTGAAGCTTTCTTT	-	-	TRBV4-1	TRBJ1-1
CASSPQGFAEAFF	TGTGCCAGCAGTCCACAGGGGTTTGCTGAAGCTTTCTTT	-	TRBD1	TRBV2	TRBJ1-1